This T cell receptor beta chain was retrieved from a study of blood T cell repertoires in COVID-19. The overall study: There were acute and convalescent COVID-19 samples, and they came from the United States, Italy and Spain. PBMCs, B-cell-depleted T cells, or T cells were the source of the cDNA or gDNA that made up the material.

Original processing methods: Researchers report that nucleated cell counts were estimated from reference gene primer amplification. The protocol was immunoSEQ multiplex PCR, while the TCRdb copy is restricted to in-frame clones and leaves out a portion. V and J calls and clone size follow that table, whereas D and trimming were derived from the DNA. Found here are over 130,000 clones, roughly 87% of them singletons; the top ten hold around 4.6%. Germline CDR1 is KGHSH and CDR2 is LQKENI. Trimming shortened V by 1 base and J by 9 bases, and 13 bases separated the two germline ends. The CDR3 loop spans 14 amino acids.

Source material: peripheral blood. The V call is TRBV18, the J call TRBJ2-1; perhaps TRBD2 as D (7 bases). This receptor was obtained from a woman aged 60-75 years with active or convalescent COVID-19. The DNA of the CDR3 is TGTGCCAGCTCACCACGGGAGGGGGACGCTGAGCAGTTCTTC. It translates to CASSPREGDAEQFF.